This T cell receptor beta chain was sequenced for a study of identical twins (dated by TCRdb to 2016 to 2017). About the full investigation: To test whether fetal clonotypes persist, this study deep-sequenced TCR alpha and beta repertoires from monozygotic twins, from unrelated adults of various ages, and from cord blood. To rule out contamination, replicate twin experiments were performed at different times with different library preparation protocols.

All donors were healthy Caucasians. The twin cohort consisted of three pairs of female monozygotic twins, all aged roughly 18 to 29 years. Positive isolation kits from Invitrogen were used to isolate CD4+ and CD8+ T cell populations. Comment on this clonotype: Its antigen is still unknown. Base qualities are not recorded, but no much larger clone differs from it by a single base.

What the work shows at the level of the full study, not this receptor alone: In monozygotic twins, out-of-frame TCR alpha sharing was systematically underestimated by recombination models, although the models agreed with sharing between unrelated individuals. Because the same donors could not be followed over many years, conclusions were based on cross-sectional statistical analysis. In beta out-of-frame sequences, excess twin sharing was weaker, because having fewer shared sequences lowered the signal-to-noise ratio. Zero-insertion analyses could be partly confounded by invariant T cells such as MAIT and iNKT, though diverse VJ usage argued against such confounding for most clonotypes. Abundant cord blood beta clonotypes carried fewer insertions; young adult naive repertoires showed a weaker similar trend, while memory repertoires showed none. Compared with coincidental sharing between unrelated individuals, an excess of low generation-probability sequences was observed among out-of-frame TCR alpha sequences shared between twins.

V drops 2 bases and J drops 7 bases, leaving 15 bases in between. The CDR3 contains 14 residues, cysteine and phenylalanine counted. The read is trimmed to its CDR3 DNA, 42 bases read in frame from base 1. For CDR1 and CDR2, the germline V gene lists SGHDT and YYEEEE. The protocol used for the library was 5' RACE. The data were produced on an Illumina HiSeq 2000. Template switching added a universal primer binding site, and the final cDNA carried a unique molecular identifier that allowed TCR cDNA molecules to be counted accurately. Specific primers in the conserved constant-segment region were used to synthesize first-strand cDNA for the TCR alpha and beta chains. To control for contamination, each cDNA library was double barcoded with a SMART-Mk sample barcode plus Illumina barcodes. Two successive PCR steps introduced TruSeq adapter sequences along with Illumina sample barcodes. The Illumina HiSeq platform was used with custom primers to sequence TCR alpha and beta cDNA libraries. Per the source publication's procedure: Raw reads were processed with MiGEC to extract unique molecular identifiers, and MiXCR was used to determine CDR3 positions. Recombination models were inferred per individual with the repgenHMM and IGoR tools using an EM algorithm. The tcR package in R was used for shared clonotype analysis, with sharing normalized by the product of cloneset sizes. Out-of-frame nonproductive sequences were analyzed to study raw recombination free of thymic and clonal selection effects. TCRdb took the public reads, trimmed them with fastp at Q25, ran MiXCR for clone calling and kept in-frame beta chains. A single entry per CDR3 protein holds the most common genes and DNA from its merged rows. Clone size and V and J calls follow TCRdb, not the original study. The sample has more than 400,000 distinct CDR3 sequences on record, 15% of them singletons. Together, the top ten hold roughly 0.44% of the sample.

The sample was also reused in another study, on yellow fever vaccine responses in identical twins. The second study, in turn, reports: The authors reported that the T cell response to vaccination in identical twins appeared partly convergent and partly personalized. The study precisely tracked vaccine-responding T cell clones in identical twins.

Sequencing was done on a sample of CD4+ T cells sorted from blood. The rearranged segments are TRBV5-6 and TRBJ1-1, with the D gene not clear enough to name. The TCR sequence derives from a woman aged 18-35 years in good health. In nucleotide form, the sequence is TGTGCCAGCAGCTTCCGAGGGATCGGCAATGAAGCTTTCTTT. It translates as CASSFRGIGNEAFF.